This TCR beta chain is from a study of sequential checkpoint blockade in melanoma. Study overall: Patients were randomized 1:1 to nivolumab-then-ipilimumab or ipilimumab-then-nivolumab first-line.

The CDR3 is 14 residues long. Trimming cost V 6 bases and J 5 bases, with 17 bases left between them. Germline V gene data show CDR1 as MDHEN and CDR2 as SYDVKM. Specified treatment: randomized to nivolumab then ipilimumab (arm A) or the reverse (arm B). This clone was seen a handful of times. Generated by immunoSEQ multiplex PCR, the TCRdb table keeps only in-frame clones and is missing some. The sample has approximately 8,200 clones; around 24% are singletons. The J gene is TRBJ2-7, the V gene TRBV28; the D gene is possibly TRBD1 (6 bases). The specimen comprised tumor tissue (inferred from file names), sampled from a patient given nivolumab and ipilimumab in sequence. The TCR sequence derives from a human donor with melanoma. The CDR3 DNA reads as TGTGCCAGCAGGCCCCAACAGGGTTTCGACGAGCAGTACTTC. The encoded protein is CASRPQQGFDEQYF.